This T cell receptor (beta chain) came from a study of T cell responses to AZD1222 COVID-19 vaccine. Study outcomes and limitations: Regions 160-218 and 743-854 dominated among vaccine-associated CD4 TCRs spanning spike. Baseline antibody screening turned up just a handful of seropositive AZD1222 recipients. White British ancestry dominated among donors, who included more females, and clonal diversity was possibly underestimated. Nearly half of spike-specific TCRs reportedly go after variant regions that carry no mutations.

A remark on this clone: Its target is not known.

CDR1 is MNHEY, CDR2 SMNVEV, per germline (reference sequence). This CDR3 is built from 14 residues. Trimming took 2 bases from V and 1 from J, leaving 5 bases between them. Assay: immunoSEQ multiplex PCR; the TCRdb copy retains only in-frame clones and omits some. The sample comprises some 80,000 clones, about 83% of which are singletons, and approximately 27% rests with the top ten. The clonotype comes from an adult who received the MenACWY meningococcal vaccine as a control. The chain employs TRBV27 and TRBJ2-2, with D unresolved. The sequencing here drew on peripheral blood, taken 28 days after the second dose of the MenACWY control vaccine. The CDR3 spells CASSLVQNTGELFF. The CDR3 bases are TGTGCCAGCAGTTTAGTGCAGAACACCGGGGAGCTGTTTTTT.